Following are 29 T cell receptor beta chains from one sample sequenced in a study of T cell clonality in common variable immunodeficiency. Libraries were prepared by immunoSEQ multiplex PCR; TCRdb keeps only in-frame clonotypes and omits some of them. The table lists fewer than 75,000 clones, with no singletons. Sequencing was performed on peripheral blood mononuclear cells. The source is a person aged 18 to 70 in good health.

This clone showed up many times. With the read ending 3 residues before the CDR3 end, the germline J gene is used to fill in that end. This chain links TRBV7-8 with TRBJ1-1; 8 bases are shared with TRBD1. Germline CDR1 and CDR2: SGHVS and FQNEAQ. The V gene end was trimmed by 5 bases and the J gene end by 2 bases; junction bases not matched to a gene: 4. CDR3 length equals 14 residues. CDR3 DNA (partial): TGTGCCAGCAGCCCCGACAGGGGAAACACTGAA. This encodes CASSPDRGNTE. The whole CDR3 is CASSPDRGNTEAFF. The full variable domain, its missing parts supplied by reference TRBV7-8 and TRBJ1-1, is GAGVSQSPRYKVAKRGQDVALRCDPISGHVSLFWYQQALGQGPEFLTYFQNEAQLDKSGLPSDRFFAERPEGSVSTLKIQRTQQEDSAVYLCASSPDRGNTEAFFGQGTRLTVV.

This clone was picked up many times. With the read ending 3 residues before the CDR3 end, the germline J gene is used to fill in that end. V is TRBV20-1 and J is TRBJ2-6, with D perhaps being TRBD1 or TRBD2 (5 bases each). The ends were cut back, 0 bases at V and 1 base at J, with 7 bases in the middle. Per the germline V gene, CDR1 is DFQATT and CDR2 is SNEGSKA (reference sequence). The CDR3 spans 15 residues. CDR3 in amino acids: CSARDRESGANVLTF. The sequenced CDR3 bases are TGCAGTGCTAGAGACAGGGAGTCTGGGGCCAACGTC.

This clone was counted many times. The read is 3 residues too short to cover the CDR3 end, so that end is filled in from the germline J gene. The chain links TRBV30 to TRBJ1-4; D is unclear. This CDR3 is built from 14 residues. The germline V gene has CDR1 GTSNPN and CDR2 SVGIG (reference sequence). Trimming removed 2 bases from V and 2 bases from J, with 9 bases in between. CDR3 DNA, as far as it was read: TGTGCCTGGAGTAGGGCCCCTACTAATGAAAAA. It is translated as CAWSRAPTNEK. In full, the CDR3 reads CAWSRAPTNEKLFF. The full variable domain, its missing parts supplied by reference TRBV30 and TRBJ1-4, is SQTIHQWPATLVQPVGSPLSLECTVEGTSNPNLYWYRQAAGRGLQLLFYSVGIGQISSEVPQNLSASRPQDRQFILSSKKLLLSDSGFYLCAWSRAPTNEKLFFGSGTQLSVL.

This clone was counted ten times or more. Read sequence stops 3 residues before the CDR3 end, and the germline J gene provides the missing end. This chain uses TRBV27 with TRBJ1-2, with 9 bases fitting TRBD1. This CDR3 is 16 amino acids long. Germline loops: CDR1 MNHEY, CDR2 SMNVEV (reference sequence). V trimming: 2 bases; J trimming: 6 bases; junction bases outside the gene matches: 10. The CDR3 loop reads CASSLLGQGPFHGYTF. CDR3 DNA, as far as it was read: TGTGCCAGCAGTTTACTCGGACAGGGGCCCTTTCATGGC.

This clone was detected ten times or more. The CDR3 end lies 3 residues beyond the end of the read and is filled in from the germline J gene. The J gene is TRBJ2-3, the V gene TRBV11-2; 7 bases are shared with TRBD1. From germline, CDR1 is SGHAT and CDR2 FQNNGV. This CDR3 is built from 14 residues. Trimming removed 5 bases from V and 4 bases from J; junction bases left unmatched: 6. CDR3 region: CASSDRVAADTQYF. The DNA read from the CDR3 is TGTGCCAGCAGCGACAGGGTTGCGGCAGATACG.

This clone was detected many times. Read sequence stops 3 residues before the CDR3 end, and the germline J gene provides the missing end. The J gene is TRBJ2-3, the V gene TRBV2; no clear D gene. This CDR3 spans 13 amino acids. Germline lookup yields CDR1 SNHLY and CDR2 FYNNEI. Trimming stripped 5 bases from V and 1 base from J, with 7 bases between. The covered CDR3 bases are TGTGCCAGCAGTCCGCCAGGCACAGATACG. Translating it yields CASSPPGTDT. The full-length CDR3 reads as CASSPPGTDTQYF. Based on the CDR3 plus reference TRBV2 and TRBJ2-3, the full variable domain is EPEVTQTPSHQVTQMGQEVILRCVPISNHLYFYWYRQILGQKVEFLVSFYNNEISEKSEIFDDQFSVERPDGSNFTLKIRSTKLEDSAMYFCASSPPGTDTQYFGPGTRLTVL.

This clone has at least ten counts. The CDR3 end lies 3 residues beyond the end of the read and is filled in from the germline J gene. The rearrangement joins TRBV7-9 to TRBJ1-1; no reliable D call. Germline V gene data show CDR1 as SEHNR and CDR2 as FQNEAQ (reference sequence). V lost 5 bases, J lost 2 bases, and 6 bases lay in between. The CDR3 has 12 residues. CDR3 protein: CASSPYNTEAFF. Incomplete CDR3 DNA: TGTGCCAGCAGCCCCTATAACACTGAA.

This clone was seen at least ten times. The read ends 3 residues shy of where the CDR3 ends; the end is completed using the germline J gene. The chain joins TRBV9 to TRBJ2-3, with D tentatively TRBD2 (6 bases). The V and J ends lost 3 bases and 2 bases respectively, with 13 bases between them. The CDR3 has 15 residues. The germline CDR1 and CDR2 sequences are SGDLS and YYNGEE. This CDR3 reads CASSASGDLTDTQYF. The CDR3 bases that were read are TGTGCCAGCAGCGCCTCGGGGGACCTCACAGATACG. The full variable domain, in which reference TRBV9 and TRBJ2-3 provide the parts outside the CDR3, is DSGVTQTPKHLITATGQRVTLRCSPRSGDLSVYWYQQSLDQGLQFLIQYYNGEERAKGNILERFSAQQFPDLHSELNLSSLELGDSALYFCASSASGDLTDTQYFGPGTRLTVL.

This clone has a handful of counts. The CDR3 end falls 3 residues outside the read, so it is completed with the germline J gene. The V call is TRBV19, the J call TRBJ2-7; D is perhaps TRBD2 (7 bases). Germline V gene lookup returns CDR1 LNHDA and CDR2 SQIVND (reference sequence). The CDR3 runs to 15 residues. V was clipped by 2 bases and J by 6 bases, with 17 bases between them. Partial CDR3 DNA: TGTGCCAGTAGTATAATACGCGGGGGCGAAGTCGAG. This gives the protein CASSIIRGGEVE. The CDR3 reads in full as CASSIIRGGEVEQYF.

This clone has ten or more counts. The CDR3 extends 3 residues past the end of the read, so its final part is completed from the germline J gene. The chain has TRBV5-1 and TRBJ2-5; 16 bases fit TRBD2. Germline trimming cut 4 bases from V and 2 bases from J; bases unmatched to any gene: 8. Per the germline V gene, CDR1 is SGHRS and CDR2 is YFSETQ. The CDR3 covers 18 residues. CDR3 bases read: TGCGCCAGCAGCGGGGGACTAGCGGGAGGGGCTTTACAAGAGACC. It is translated as CASSGGLAGGALQET. The entire CDR3 sequence reads CASSGGLAGGALQETQYF.

This clone was seen more than once but under ten times. The CDR3 here is CASSSSGVSYDYTF. The sequenced part of the CDR3 DNA is TGTGCCAGTAGTAGTTCGGGGGTCTCCTACGAC. The genes are TRBV19 and TRBJ1-2; D may be TRBD1 (5 bases). The read falls 3 residues short of the CDR3 end, and the missing part is taken from the germline J gene. CDR1 is LNHDA, CDR2 SQIVND, per germline (reference sequence). The CDR3 spans 14 residues.

This clone was observed at least ten times. The covered CDR3 bases are TGTGCCAGCAGTGAACCTCGGACTCCGAGGGCTGAAAAA. Residues: CASSEPRTPRAEK. The full-length CDR3 reads as CASSEPRTPRAEKLFF. J is TRBJ1-4 and V is TRBV6-1; D is unresolved. Read sequence stops 3 residues before the CDR3 end, and the germline J gene provides the missing end. The CDR3 is made up of 16 amino acids. Trimming pared 2 bases from V and 7 bases from J, leaving 17 bases between. CDR1 is MNHNS and CDR2 is SASEGT in the germline V gene.

In its sample, this clone was seen many times. The CDR3 is cut off 3 residues early in the read; its end comes from the germline J gene. The chain couples TRBV7-2 to TRBJ1-1; 7 bases align to TRBD1. The length of the CDR3 is 13 residues. Trimming at V came to 4 bases and at J to 1 base, leaving 0 bases not matched to a gene. Germline V gene lookup returns CDR1 SGHTA and CDR2 FQGNSA. CDR3 bases read: TGTGCCAGCAGCTACAGGGGGAACACTGAA. It is translated as CASSYRGNTE. The entire CDR3 protein reads CASSYRGNTEAFF.

This clone appeared many times. The read falls 3 residues short of the CDR3 end, and the missing part is taken from the germline J gene. This chain links TRBV19 with TRBJ2-3, with D perhaps matching TRBD2 (7 bases). The V end was cut by 5 bases, the J end by 5 bases, with 23 bases between. Germline V gene sequence: CDR1 LNHDA, CDR2 SQIVND (reference sequence). The CDR3 is made up of 17 amino acids. CDR3 bases read: TGTGCCAGTAGTCTGGGGGGGTCGGGGGCTAATTTAGATACG. Translation gives CASSLGGSGANLDT. The complete CDR3 sequence is CASSLGGSGANLDTQYF.

This clone was observed many times. The sequenced fragment ends 3 residues before the CDR3 boundary, so the rest is inferred from the germline J gene. V usage is TRBV2 and J usage is TRBJ1-1; TRBD1 is a possible D gene (5 bases). V was shortened by 4 bases and J by 4 bases, with 10 bases between the two germline ends. The germline V gene has CDR1 SNHLY and CDR2 FYNNEI. The CDR3 contains 13 residues. The CDR3 region is CASSAPRGTEAFF. The CDR3 bases that were read are TGTGCCAGCAGTGCGCCGAGGGGCACTGAA.

This clone was found many times. The read terminates 3 residues before the CDR3 end, so the remaining end is supplied by the germline J gene. The chain employs TRBV5-1 and TRBJ1-3, with 8 bases fitting TRBD1. Looked up from germline, CDR1 is SGHRS and CDR2 is YFSETQ. The CDR3 loop spans 15 amino acids. Trimming at V came to 0 bases and at J to 2 bases, leaving 1 base not matched to a gene. The CDR3 here is CASSLGTGTGNTIYF. CDR3 bases read: TGCGCCAGCAGCTTGGGGACAGGGACTGGAAACACC. Variable domain in full (rest from reference TRBV5-1 and TRBJ1-3): KAGVTQTPRYLIKTRGQQVTLSCSPISGHRSVSWYQQTPGQGLQFLFEYFSETQRNKGNFPGRFSGRQFSNSRSEMNVSTLELGDSALYLCASSLGTGTGNTIYFGEGSWLTVV.

This clone showed up many times. The missing CDR3 end, 3 residues past where the read stops, is filled in from the germline J gene. The chain is built from TRBV5-1 and TRBJ2-2, with 8 bases aligning to TRBD1. The junction had 2 bases not matched to a gene; V was cut back by 0 bases and J by 4 bases. Germline-derived CDR1 and CDR2 are SGHRS and YFSETQ. This CDR3 contains 15 residues. Incomplete CDR3 DNA: TGCGCCAGCAGCTTGGACAGGGGGATCACCGGGGAG. Residues: CASSLDRGITGE. The full-length CDR3 reads as CASSLDRGITGELFF. Looking up the rest from reference TRBV5-1 and TRBJ2-2 gives the full variable domain: KAGVTQTPRYLIKTRGQQVTLSCSPISGHRSVSWYQQTPGQGLQFLFEYFSETQRNKGNFPGRFSGRQFSNSRSEMNVSTLELGDSALYLCASSLDRGITGELFFGEGSRLTVL.

Ten or more counts support this clone. The CDR3 extends 3 residues past the end of the read, so its final part is completed from the germline J gene. The gene calls are TRBV5-6 and TRBJ2-4; a possible D gene is TRBD2 (7 bases). The CDR3 is 14 residues long. Germline CDR1 reads SGHDT; CDR2 reads YYEEEE. The ends were cut back, 1 base at V and 6 bases at J, with 11 bases in the middle. The CDR3 loop reads CASSLRGGINIQYF. The CDR3 DNA, read in part, is TGTGCCAGCAGCTTGAGGGGGGGGATAAACATT.

This clone was detected many times. Read sequence stops 3 residues before the CDR3 end, and the germline J gene provides the missing end. The gene calls are TRBV10-1 and TRBJ1-2, with 8 bases that match TRBD1. This CDR3 is built from 17 residues. Germline V lookup: CDR1 WNHNN, CDR2 SYGVQD (reference sequence). The CDR3 sequence: CASSEERPGTGLGGYTF. The CDR3 bases that were read are TGCGCCAGCAGTGAGGAGAGACCCGGGACAGGTTTGGGAGGC.

This clone was seen at least ten times. The read gets to within 3 residues of the CDR3 end, and the germline J gene fills in the rest. V usage is TRBV19 and J usage is TRBJ2-3, with D possibly matching TRBD2 (5 bases). This CDR3 has 13 residues. Trimming stripped 8 bases from V and 3 bases from J, with 12 bases between. Germline V gives CDR1 LNHDA, CDR2 SQIVND (reference sequence). The covered CDR3 bases are TGTGCCAGTTATTTCCCGGGGACAGATACG. This sequence encodes CASYFPGTDT. The whole CDR3 region reads CASYFPGTDTQYF.

This clone appeared many times. The CDR3 end is not reached by the read, which stops 3 residues before it; the germline J gene fills it in. This chain connects TRBV19 to TRBJ2-7; 11 nucleotides agree with TRBD1. The germline V gene has CDR1 LNHDA and CDR2 SQIVND (reference sequence). CDR3 length: 16 amino acids. Germline trimming cut 4 bases from V and 0 bases from J; bases unmatched to any gene: 5. CDR3 DNA, as far as it was read: TGTGCCAGTAGTAGCCGGACAGGGGGCCACTCCTACGAG. Translated: CASSSRTGGHSYE. In full, the CDR3 is CASSSRTGGHSYEQYF.

This clone was recorded at least ten times. The sequenced fragment ends 3 residues before the CDR3 boundary, so the rest is inferred from the germline J gene. The genes are TRBV7-8 and TRBJ2-3, with 7 bases that match TRBD1. This CDR3 is 14 amino acids long. The junction had 4 bases not matched to a gene; V was cut back by 5 bases and J by 2 bases. Germline V gene sequence: CDR1 SGHVS, CDR2 FQNEAQ. CDR3 residues: CASSGTDFTDTQYF. Incomplete CDR3 DNA: TGTGCCAGCAGCGGGACAGACTTCACAGATACG.

This clone was recorded at least ten times. The read comes to an end 3 residues before the CDR3 does, leaving the germline J gene to fill in the end. This sequence joins TRBV20-1 and TRBJ2-1; 10 nucleotides align to TRBD2. CDR1 is DFQATT, CDR2 SNEGSKA, per germline (reference sequence). The CDR3 has 18 residues. J lost 3 bases, V lost 0 bases, and 11 bases had no gene match. The CDR3 loop is CSARDRLAGVTSYNEQFF. CDR3 DNA, as far as it was read: TGCAGTGCTAGAGATCGGCTAGCGGGAGTAACTAGCTACAATGAG.

Many counts were recorded for this clone. The read finishes 3 residues shy of the CDR3 end, and the germline J gene is used to complete it. The rearrangement joins TRBV20-1 to TRBJ2-1; D may be TRBD2 (5 bases). Germline CDR1 is DFQATT and CDR2 is SNEGSKA (reference sequence). The CDR3 extends over 14 amino acids. V lost 6 bases, J lost 6 bases, and 18 bases lay in between. CDR3 bases read: TGCAGTGCCACTAACGAGGGAAGCGGCAATGAG. Protein: CSATNEGSGNE. The entire CDR3 reads CSATNEGSGNEQFF.

This clone appeared many times. Coverage ceases 3 residues before the CDR3 finishes, and the germline J gene fills in the end. The V and J genes are TRBV19 and TRBJ2-1; 7 nucleotides align to TRBD2. The trim removed 0 bases at V and 1 base at J, leaving 6 bases unmatched. The CDR3 is 17 residues long. Germline V gene data show CDR1 as LNHDA and CDR2 as SQIVND (reference sequence). The CDR3 bases that were read are TGTGCCAGTAGTATAGAACGAGCGGGACGTTCCTACAATGAG. It codes for CASSIERAGRSYNE. The complete CDR3 reads CASSIERAGRSYNEQFF.

The sample holds many counts of this clone. The read falls 3 residues short of the CDR3 end, and the missing part is taken from the germline J gene. V gene TRBV7-2 combines with J gene TRBJ2-2, with a possible D match to TRBD2 (6 bases). The V end was cut by 1 base, the J end by 7 bases, with 7 bases between. CDR1 and CDR2 from the germline V gene are SGHTA and FQGNSA. This CDR3 is 13 amino acids long. The sequenced CDR3 bases are TGTGCCAGCAGCTTAGTGGGGGGCGGGGAG. Amino acids: CASSLVGGGE. The full CDR3 protein is CASSLVGGGELFF.

This clone has at least ten counts. The CDR3 extends 3 residues past the end of the read, so its final part is completed from the germline J gene. The chain couples TRBV30 to TRBJ1-1, with 7 bases identical to TRBD1. V shed 2 bases, J shed 2 bases, and the junction held 5 bases outside the gene matches. Germline loops: CDR1 GTSNPN, CDR2 SVGIG (reference sequence). This CDR3 contains 14 residues. Here the CDR3 reads CAWSSRTGNTEAFF. Partial CDR3 DNA: TGTGCCTGGAGTTCAAGGACAGGAAACACTGAA.

This clone was seen many times. The CDR3 extends 3 residues past the end of the read, so its final part is completed from the germline J gene. The genes are TRBV14 and TRBJ2-1; D unclear. The CDR3 runs to 15 residues. Germline values: CDR1 SGHDN, CDR2 FVKESK. V was shortened by 3 bases and J by 4 bases, with 13 bases between the two germline ends. CDR3 DNA (partial): TGTGCCAGCAGCCATCACACCACCCGTTACAATGAG. Translating it yields CASSHHTTRYNE. The entire CDR3 is CASSHHTTRYNEQFF.

This clone has ten or more counts. The read ends 3 residues before the CDR3 terminus; that terminus is restored from the germline J gene. The chain employs TRBV6-1 and TRBJ1-5; maybe TRBD1 (6 bases). The V end lost 4 bases, the J end lost 5 bases, and 9 bases lay between the germline ends. The germline gives CDR1 MNHNS, CDR2 SASEGT. The CDR3 is made up of 13 amino acids. CDR3 amino acids: CASSGRQDQPQHF. The covered CDR3 bases are TGTGCCAGCAGTGGGAGACAGGATCAGCCC.